These 30 T cell receptor beta chains were sequenced from one sample in a study of blood T cell repertoires in COVID-19. Using immunoSEQ multiplex PCR, the repertoire was profiled, and TCRdb retains in-frame clones only, with some absent. The profile shows about 250,000 clones, approximately 90% of them singletons. The sample comprised PBMCs or T cells enriched from blood (not recorded which). The receptors stem from a young man who had recovered from COVID-19.

The chain links TRBV28 to TRBJ2-5, with 11 bases matching TRBD2. The junction had 13 bases not matched to a gene; V was cut back by 5 bases and J by 2 bases. CDR1 is MDHEN, CDR2 SYDVKM, per germline. This CDR3 contains 18 residues. The CDR3 region is CASSPTTGTSGGQETQYF. Here the CDR3 DNA reads TGTGCCAGCAGTCCAACTACCGGGACTAGCGGAGGTCAAGAGACCCAGTACTTC.

The J gene is TRBJ1-2, the V gene TRBV2; 7 bases are shared with TRBD1. V dropped 7 bases and J dropped 6; count of bases not matched to a gene: 5. Germline V gene data show CDR1 as SNHLY and CDR2 as FYNNEI. The CDR3 length is 12 residues. In DNA, the CDR3 is TGTGCCAGCACTTGGCAGGGGGATGGCTACACCTTC. Translation gives CASTWQGDGYTF. Filled out from reference TRBV2 and TRBJ1-2, the complete variable domain reads EPEVTQTPSHQVTQMGQEVILRCVPISNHLYFYWYRQILGQKVEFLVSFYNNEISEKSEIFDDQFSVERPDGSNFTLKIRSTKLEDSAMYFCASTWQGDGYTFGSGTRLTVV.

V is TRBV2 and J is TRBJ2-7; no clear D gene. The germline V gene has CDR1 SNHLY and CDR2 FYNNEI. This CDR3 has 12 residues. Trimming removed 8 bases from V and 4 bases from J, with 12 bases in between. CDR3 in amino acids: CASGLQTYEQYF. CDR3 sequence (DNA): TGTGCCAGCGGCCTGCAGACTTACGAGCAGTACTTC. The full variable domain, completed using reference TRBV2 and TRBJ2-7, is EPEVTQTPSHQVTQMGQEVILRCVPISNHLYFYWYRQILGQKVEFLVSFYNNEISEKSEIFDDQFSVERPDGSNFTLKIRSTKLEDSAMYFCASGLQTYEQYFGPGTRLTVT.

This clone was picked up many times. The V and J genes are TRBV10-3 and TRBJ2-3; possibly TRBD2 for D (7 bases). Germline V gene lookup returns CDR1 ENHRY and CDR2 SYGVKD. Trimming pared 8 bases from V and 0 bases from J, leaving 24 bases between. This CDR3 comprises 18 residues. The DNA of the CDR3 is TGTGCCATCGCGGAGGGGGTAGGGGGGGGATCCAGCACAGATACGCAGTATTTT. It codes for CAIAEGVGGGSSTDTQYF.

In the case of this clone: The identical CDR3 is also encoded by other nucleotide sequences in the sample. CDR3 amino acids: CASSLGGGAYNEQFF. In DNA form, the CDR3 reads TGCGCCAGCAGCTTGGGCGGGGGGGCTTACAATGAGCAGTTCTTC. V and J are TRBV5-1 and TRBJ2-1; 9 nucleotides match TRBD2. CDR1 is SGHRS and CDR2 is YFSETQ in the germline V gene. The CDR3 contains 15 residues. With 0 bases clipped from V and 4 bases from J, the junction kept 2 bases outside the gene matches.

This rearrangement joins TRBV7-9 to TRBJ1-2; TRBD1 aligns across 8 bases. CDR3 length equals 14 residues. V lost 1 base and J lost 2; bases outside the gene matches: 0. Per germline, CDR1 SEHNR and CDR2 FQNEAQ (reference sequence). This chain's CDR3 is CASSLGTGNYGYTF. CDR3 DNA: TGTGCCAGCAGCTTAGGGACAGGGAACTATGGCTACACCTTC. The full variable domain, with the rest looked up from reference TRBV7-9 and TRBJ1-2, is DTGVSQNPRHKITKRGQNVTFRCDPISEHNRLYWYRQTLGQGPEFLTYFQNEAQLEKSRLLSDRFSAERPKGSFSTLEIQRTEQGDSAMYLCASSLGTGNYGYTFGSGTRLTVV.

The gene calls are TRBV10-2 and TRBJ1-1, with a weak D call TRBD1 (6 bases). The V end lost 6 bases, the J end lost 3 bases, and 14 bases lay between the germline ends. CDR1 and CDR2 (germline): WSHSY, SAAADI. CDR3 length: 14 amino acids. CDR3 nucleotide sequence: TGCGCCAGCAGCCTGGACAGTTTGTACACTGAAGCTTTCTTT. Residues: CASSLDSLYTEAFF.

This chain uses TRBV24-1 with TRBJ2-3, with D perhaps TRBD1 (5 bases). V was cut by 3 bases and J by 4 bases, with 16 bases left in between. Germline V gene sequence: CDR1 KGHDR, CDR2 SFDVKD. The CDR3 covers 16 residues. CDR3 bases: TGTGCCACCAGTGATCCCGGCAGGGATGGGGCAGATACGCAGTATTTT. Translated, it gives CATSDPGRDGADTQYF.

The chain recombines TRBV3-1 (or the pseudogene TRBV3-2) with TRBJ1-5, with 7 bases identical to TRBD1. CDR3 length: 15 residues. Germline V gene data show CDR1 as LGHDT and CDR2 as YNNKEL (reference sequence). V lost 2 bases to trimming and J lost 1 base; unmatched junction nucleotides: 2. The CDR3 spells CASSQQQGSNQPQHF. The CDR3 DNA reads as TGTGCCAGCAGCCAACAACAGGGGAGCAATCAGCCCCAGCATTTT.

The V gene is TRBV7-9, the J gene TRBJ1-5; possible D gene TRBD1, 5 bases. CDR1 is SEHNR and CDR2 is FQNEAQ in the germline V gene (reference sequence). The V end lost 8 bases, the J end lost 0 bases, and 11 bases lay between the germline ends. The length of the CDR3 is 14 residues. The CDR3 region is CASARGNSNQPQHF. CDR3 nucleotide sequence: TGTGCCAGCGCGCGGGGGAATAGCAATCAGCCCCAGCATTTT.

The chain links TRBV7-6 to TRBJ1-1, with D unresolved. The CDR3 consists of 14 residues. Germline V lookup: CDR1 SGHVS, CDR2 FNYEAQ. The V gene lost 0 bases and the J gene lost 1 base, with 6 bases spanning the gap. CDR3 coding DNA: TGTGCCAGCAGCTTAGCCGAGGGGAACACTGAAGCTTTCTTT. It encodes CASSLAEGNTEAFF.

This rearrangement joins TRBV5-4 to TRBJ2-1, with 11 bases that match TRBD2. CDR1 and CDR2 from the germline V gene are SGHNT and YYREEE (reference sequence). V lost 1 base, J lost 6 bases, and 6 bases stayed unmatched. The CDR3 has 16 residues. The CDR3: CASSLMGSGGGNEQFF. CDR3 sequence (DNA): TGTGCCAGCAGCTTGATGGGTAGCGGGGGGGGCAATGAGCAGTTCTTC.

Only a few counts were recorded for this clone. The V call is TRBV2, the J call TRBJ2-6; TRBD1 agrees at 7 bases. The CDR3 has 16 residues. The V gene end was trimmed by 10 bases and the J gene end by 0 bases; junction bases not matched to a gene: 9. Germline V gene lookup returns CDR1 SNHLY and CDR2 FYNNEI. The CDR3 DNA follows: TGTGCCACCCAGGGGGACAAGATCTCTGGGGCCAACGTCCTGACTTTC. Translation: CATQGDKISGANVLTF. Based on the CDR3 plus reference TRBV2 and TRBJ2-6, the full variable domain is EPEVTQTPSHQVTQMGQEVILRCVPISNHLYFYWYRQILGQKVEFLVSFYNNEISEKSEIFDDQFSVERPDGSNFTLKIRSTKLEDSAMYFCATQGDKISGANVLTFGAGSRLTVL.

In nucleotides, the CDR3 is TGTGCCAGCAGCTTCTCGTTTGCGTCGTCCGGTAGCACAGATACGCAGTATTTT. The encoded protein is CASSFSFASSGSTDTQYF. V is TRBV5-6 and J is TRBJ2-3; D unclear. V was pared by 2 bases and J by 0 bases, with 19 bases between. Germline V lookup: CDR1 SGHDT, CDR2 YYEEEE. This CDR3 has 18 residues.

This chain uses TRBV9 with TRBJ1-1; the D is unclear. Germline V CDR1 and CDR2: SGDLS, YYNGEE. V was pared by 0 bases and J by 5 bases, with 8 bases between. CDR3 length: 13 residues. In DNA, the CDR3 is TGTGCCAGCAGCGTAGAAGCAAGAACTGAAGCTTTCTTT. This encodes CASSVEARTEAFF.

The chain combines TRBV11-2 with TRBJ1-4; 10 nucleotides line up with TRBD1. The CDR3 consists of 15 residues. Germline lookup yields CDR1 SGHAT and CDR2 FQNNGV. With 5 bases clipped from V and 8 bases from J, the junction kept 8 bases outside the gene matches. CDR3: CASSPTGTGEEKLFF. In DNA, the CDR3 is TGTGCCAGCAGCCCGACCGGGACAGGGGAGGAAAAACTGTTTTTT. The variable domain in full, with the rest retrieved from reference TRBV11-2 and TRBJ1-4, is EAGVAQSPRYKIIEKRQSVAFWCNPISGHATLYWYQQILGQGPKLLIQFQNNGVVDDSQLPKDRFSAERLKGVDSTLKIQPAKLEDSAVYLCASSPTGTGEEKLFFGSGTQLSVL.

This clone was picked up a small number of times. This sequence joins TRBV9 and TRBJ2-5; 10 bases are shared with TRBD2. CDR1 and CDR2 (germline): SGDLS, YYNGEE. The trim removed 1 base at V and 4 bases at J, leaving 4 bases unmatched. CDR3 length: 15 residues. The DNA of the CDR3 is TGTGCCAGCAGCGTAAAAGCGGGGGGGTCAGAGACCCAGTACTTC. It encodes CASSVKAGGSETQYF.

The chain uses TRBV19 and TRBJ1-5, with 8 bases aligning to TRBD1. The germline V gene encodes CDR1 LNHDA and CDR2 SQIVND (reference sequence). V shed 7 bases, J shed 6 bases, and the junction held 14 bases outside the gene matches. CDR3 size: 16 residues. CDR3 DNA sequence: TGTGCCAGTACCGACCACGGACAGGGCTTCGCTCAGCCCCAGCATTTT. This encodes CASTDHGQGFAQPQHF.

The table lists this clone with a few counts. The junction shows a germline mismatch at one end, possibly a read error. V and J are TRBV7-7 and TRBJ1-2; a possible D gene is TRBD1 (5 bases). The CDR3 length is 16 residues. Germline V lookup: CDR1 SSHAT, CDR2 FNYEAQ (reference sequence). The CDR3 spells CASSLAPVRVYYGYTF. The CDR3 DNA is TGTGCTAGCAGCTTAGCTCCCGTCAGGGTATACTATGGCTACACCTTC. Variable domain in full (rest from reference TRBV7-7 and TRBJ1-2): GAGVSQSPRYKVTKRGQDVTLRCDPISSHATLYWYQQALGQGPEFLTYFNYEAQPDKSGLPSDRFSAERPEGSISTLTIQRTEQRDSAMYRCASSLAPVRVYYGYTFGSGTRLTVV.

The genes are TRBV5-1 and TRBJ2-5; 10 nucleotides line up with TRBD2. The CDR3 loop spans 15 amino acids. Trimming took 0 bases from V and 4 from J; bases not matched to a gene: 3. Per germline, CDR1 SGHRS and CDR2 YFSETQ. CDR3 nucleotides: TGCGCCAGCAGCTTGGCTAGCGGGAGTAGAGAGACCCAGTACTTC. Residues: CASSLASGSRETQYF.

The chain recombines TRBV28 with TRBJ2-3; perhaps TRBD2 as D (5 bases). Deletions cut 3 bases from V and 2 bases from J, with 12 bases between. Germline lookup yields CDR1 MDHEN and CDR2 SYDVKM. The length of the CDR3 is 15 residues. The CDR3 nucleotides are TGTGCCAGCAGTTTCTCGGGGTTCTCCACAGATACGCAGTATTTT. Residues: CASSFSGFSTDTQYF.

This rearrangement joins TRBV20-1 to TRBJ2-1; 13 bases are shared with TRBD2. CDR1 is DFQATT and CDR2 is SNEGSKA in the germline V gene (reference sequence). V lost 3 bases to trimming and J lost 8 bases; unmatched junction nucleotides: 10. The CDR3 is made up of 16 amino acids. In nucleotides, the CDR3 is TGCAGTGCTAGTGCGCGAACTAGCGGGAGGGGGGATGAGCAGTTCTTC. Its translation: CSASARTSGRGDEQFF.

V and J are TRBV6-5 and TRBJ1-2; no definite D call. This CDR3 is built from 14 residues. Germline-derived CDR1 and CDR2 are MNHEY and SVGAGI. V was pared by 6 bases and J by 4 bases, with 15 bases between. The DNA of the CDR3 is TGTGCCAGCAGCCCCCAGGAGGGCCTCTATGGCTACACCTTC. It yields the protein CASSPQEGLYGYTF.

The chain is built from TRBV19 and TRBJ1-3; 9 bases agree with TRBD1. With 3 bases clipped from V and 4 bases from J, the junction kept 4 bases outside the gene matches. CDR3 length equals 15 residues. Germline CDR1 LNHDA, CDR2 SQIVND (reference sequence). CDR3 nucleotides: TGTGCCAGTAGTATCACAGGGGGCGCCGGAAACACCATATATTTT. Translating gives CASSITGGAGNTIYF. The variable domain in full, with the rest retrieved from reference TRBV19 and TRBJ1-3, is DGGITQSPKYLFRKEGQNVTLSCEQNLNHDAMYWYRQDPGQGLRLIYYSQIVNDFQKGDIAEGYSVSREKKESFPLTVTSAQKNPTAFYLCASSITGGAGNTIYFGEGSWLTVV.

The chain couples TRBV27 to TRBJ2-7, with 8 bases fitting TRBD1. Germline V gene data show CDR1 as MNHEY and CDR2 as SMNVEV (reference sequence). V lost 6 bases, J lost 0 bases, and 4 bases stayed unmatched. This CDR3 contains 14 residues. CDR3 bases: TGTGCCAGCAGAAGGACAGGGAACTCCTACGAGCAGTACTTC. This translates into CASRRTGNSYEQYF.

This clone was counted once. The chain recombines TRBV28 with TRBJ2-1; TRBD1 agrees at 7 bases. The CDR3 has 15 amino acids. Germline V gene sequence: CDR1 MDHEN, CDR2 SYDVKM. Trimming removed 5 bases from V and 6 bases from J; junction bases left unmatched: 10. CDR3 coding DNA: TGTGCCAGCAGTCTGGGACAGCAAGACATCAATGAGCAGTTCTTC. Translated, it gives CASSLGQQDINEQFF.

This clone was observed once. J is TRBJ2-1 and V is TRBV10-3; TRBD2 agrees at 12 bases. The CDR3 loop spans 15 amino acids. Germline V gene sequence: CDR1 ENHRY, CDR2 SYGVKD. V was clipped by 2 bases and J by 7 bases; unmatched bases: 3. CDR3 in amino acids: CAISELAGGPNEQFF. The CDR3 DNA follows: TGTGCCATCAGTGAGCTAGCGGGAGGGCCGAATGAGCAGTTCTTC.

The chain recombines TRBV7-2 with TRBJ1-2; 8 bases align to TRBD1. Unmatched junction bases numbered 4, after V lost 3 bases and J lost 4 bases. Per the germline V gene, CDR1 is SGHTA and CDR2 is FQGNSA. The CDR3 is made up of 14 amino acids. In DNA form, the CDR3 reads TGTGCCAGCAGCTTCCACAGGGGGGGCTATGGCTACACCTTC. Translating gives CASSFHRGGYGYTF.

The rearrangement links TRBV11-2 to TRBJ1-1; no firm D call. The CDR3 runs to 15 residues. The V gene's germline CDR1 is SGHAT and CDR2 FQNNGV. V gave up 0 bases and J gave up 0 bases, with 8 bases separating them. Here the CDR3 reads CASSLDPGMNTEAFF. DNA of the CDR3: TGTGCCAGCAGCTTAGACCCGGGTATGAACACTGAAGCTTTCTTT.

The count of this clone is one. The DNA for the CDR3 is TGTGCCAGCAGTTCCCCCCGTGGGCCACGGCAGTTCTTC. It is translated as CASSSPRGPRQFF. V gene TRBV27 combines with J gene TRBJ2-1; D is ambiguous. Germline V gene sequence: CDR1 MNHEY, CDR2 SMNVEV (reference sequence). The V gene lost 4 bases and the J gene lost 12 bases, with 16 bases spanning the gap. The CDR3 is 13 residues long.